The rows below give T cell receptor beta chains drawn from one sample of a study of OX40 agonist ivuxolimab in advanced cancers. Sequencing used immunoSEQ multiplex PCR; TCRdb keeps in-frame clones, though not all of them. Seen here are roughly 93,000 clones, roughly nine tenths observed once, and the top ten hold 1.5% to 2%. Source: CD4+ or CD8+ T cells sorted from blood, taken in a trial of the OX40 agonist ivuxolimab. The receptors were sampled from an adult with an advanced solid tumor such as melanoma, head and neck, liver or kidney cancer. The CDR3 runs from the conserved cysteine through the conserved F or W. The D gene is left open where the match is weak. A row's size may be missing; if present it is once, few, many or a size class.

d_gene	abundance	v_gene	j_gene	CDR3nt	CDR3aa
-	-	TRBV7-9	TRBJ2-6	TGTGCCAGCAGCACACTCATGTCTGGGGCCAACGTCCTGACTTTC	CASSTLMSGANVLTF
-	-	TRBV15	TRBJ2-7	TGTGCCACCAGCAGAGATCCGGGGCTTTCGCCCTACGAGCAGTACTTC	CATSRDPGLSPYEQYF
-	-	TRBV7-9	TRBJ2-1	TGTGCCAGCAGCCGGGGAGGCAATGAGCAGTTCTTC	CASSRGGNEQFF
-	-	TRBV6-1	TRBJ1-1	TGTGCCAGCAGTGATCTCAGGGGGAACACTGAAGCTTTCTTT	CASSDLRGNTEAFF
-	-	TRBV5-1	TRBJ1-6	TGCGCCAGCAGCCCCCTCGGAGGGGATAATTCACCCCTCCACTTT	CASSPLGGDNSPLHF
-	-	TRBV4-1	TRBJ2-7	TGCGCCAGCAGCCAAGAGGTGGCCACCCTATACGAGCAGTACTTC	CASSQEVATLYEQYF
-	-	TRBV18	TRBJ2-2	TGTGCCAGCTCACCACCCAATAAGGGAGGTACCGGGGAGCTGTTTTTT	CASSPPNKGGTGELFF
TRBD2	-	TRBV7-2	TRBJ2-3	TGTGCCAGCAGCTCGAGACTAGCGGGTGGACTCACAGATACGCAGTATTTT	CASSSRLAGGLTDTQYF
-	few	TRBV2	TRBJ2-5	TGTGCCAGCAGTGAAGCACTTTATGAGACCCAGTACTTC	CASSEALYETQYF
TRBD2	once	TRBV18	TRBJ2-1	TGTGCCAGCTCACCAACTTCGGCGGGAGGGACCAATGAGCAGTTCTTC	CASSPTSAGGTNEQFF
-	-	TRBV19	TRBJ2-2	TGTGCCAGTAGTATGAATAAGGGTCCCGGGGGCAGGAACACCGGGGAGCTGTTTTTT	CASSMNKGPGGRNTGELFF
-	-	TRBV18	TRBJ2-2	TGTGCCAGCTCACCCCTTTTGGTGGACGGGGAGCTGTTTTTT	CASSPLLVDGELFF
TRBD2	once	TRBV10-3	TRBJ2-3	TGTGCCATTGTAGCGGGAGACGGGAACACAGATACGCAGTATTTT	CAIVAGDGNTDTQYF
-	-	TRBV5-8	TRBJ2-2	TGTGCCAGCTCGGCTTGGGACACCGGGGAGCTGTTTTTT	CASSAWDTGELFF
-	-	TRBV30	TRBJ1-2	TGTGCCTGGAGTACTCCAGGAGGTTTCTATGGCTACACCTTC	CAWSTPGGFYGYTF
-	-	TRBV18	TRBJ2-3	TGTGCCAGCAGTAACGGCTGGCAGGGTGGCACAGATACGCAGTATTTT	CASSNGWQGGTDTQYF
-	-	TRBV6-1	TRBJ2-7	TGTGCCAGCAGCTACCGCCCCCCCCAGGACGAGCAGTACTTC	CASSYRPPQDEQYF
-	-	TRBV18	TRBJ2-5	TGTGCCAGCTCACCCGAAGAGACCCAGTACTTC	CASSPEETQYF
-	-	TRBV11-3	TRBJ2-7	TGTGCCAGCAGCTTAGGTGTAGTCGGATCCTACGAGCAGTACTTC	CASSLGVVGSYEQYF
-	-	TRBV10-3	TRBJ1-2	TGTGCCATCAGTGATGGGGGATATGACTATGGCTACACCTTC	CAISDGGYDYGYTF
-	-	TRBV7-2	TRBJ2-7	TGTGCCAGCAGCTTAGAGGGCTACGTTTACGAGCAGTACTTC	CASSLEGYVYEQYF
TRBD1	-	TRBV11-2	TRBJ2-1	TGTGCCAGCAGATCGATCCGGGACAGGGATAACAATGAGCAGTTCTTC	CASRSIRDRDNNEQFF
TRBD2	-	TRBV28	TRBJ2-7	TGTGCCAGCAGGGGACTAGCGGGAAACTCCTACGAGCAGTACTTC	CASRGLAGNSYEQYF
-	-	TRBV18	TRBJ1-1	TGTGCCAGCTCACCATCGGGAGGCGCGAACACTGAAGCTTTCTTT	CASSPSGGANTEAFF
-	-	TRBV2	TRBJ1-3	TGTGCCAGCAGGAACCGGGACATCTCTGGAAACACCATATATTTT	CASRNRDISGNTIYF
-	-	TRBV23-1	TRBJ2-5	TGCGCCAGCAGTGCGACTGGGAGTTTCCCAGAGACCCAGTACTTC	CASSATGSFPETQYF
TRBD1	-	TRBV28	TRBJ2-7	TGTGCCAGCAGTACTCCGGGACAGGGGTACTACGAGCAGTACTTC	CASSTPGQGYYEQYF
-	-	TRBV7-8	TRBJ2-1	TGTGCCAGCAGCTTAGGGGGTCCACAGGGCGGCAATGAGCAGTTCTTC	CASSLGGPQGGNEQFF
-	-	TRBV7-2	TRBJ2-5	TGTGCCAGCAGCTCCTATCCAACCCCCCAAGAGACCCAGTACTTC	CASSSYPTPQETQYF
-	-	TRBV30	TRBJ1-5	TGTGCCTGGCAGAGGGGGAACGATCAGCCCCAGCATTTT	CAWQRGNDQPQHF
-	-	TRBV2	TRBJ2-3	TGTGCCAGCAGTGACTGGGGGCGCATGACAGATACGCAGTATTTT	CASSDWGRMTDTQYF
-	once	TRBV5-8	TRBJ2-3	TGTGCCAGCCCCACTAGCCCCCTTCCAAGCACAGATACGCAGTATTTT	CASPTSPLPSTDTQYF
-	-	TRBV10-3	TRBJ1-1	TGTGCCATCAAATCGACAGCCATGAACACTGAAGCTTTCTTT	CAIKSTAMNTEAFF
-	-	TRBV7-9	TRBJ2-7	TGTGCCAGCAGCTTAAACAGGGATGCCTACGAGCAGTACTTC	CASSLNRDAYEQYF
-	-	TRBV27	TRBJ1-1	TGTGCCAGCAGTGCCAGTAGGGTGAACACTGAAGCTTTCTTT	CASSASRVNTEAFF
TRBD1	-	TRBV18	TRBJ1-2	TGTGCCAGCTCACCACTTAGGGACAGGGGCATCCATGGCTACACCTTC	CASSPLRDRGIHGYTF
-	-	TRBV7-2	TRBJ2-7	TGTGCCAGCAGCCAGACAGTGAGCTCCTACGAGCAGTACTTC	CASSQTVSSYEQYF
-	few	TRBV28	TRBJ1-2	TGTGCCAGCAGTTTATCCGTGACAGTTTATGGCTACACCTTC	CASSLSVTVYGYTF
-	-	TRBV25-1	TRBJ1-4	TGTGCCAGCAGACAGGGCCATGAAAAACTGTTTTTT	CASRQGHEKLFF
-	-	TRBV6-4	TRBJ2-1	TGTGCCAGCAGTGACGAACGGGAGCCGTTCTTC	CASSDEREPFF
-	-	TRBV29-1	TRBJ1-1	TGCAGCGTTCACCAGGGTCGGGGCACTGAAGCTTTCTTT	CSVHQGRGTEAFF
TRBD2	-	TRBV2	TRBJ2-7	TGTGCCAGCAGTGAGGGACTAGCCGGTTCGCGGGAGCAGTACTTC	CASSEGLAGSREQYF
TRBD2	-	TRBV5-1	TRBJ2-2	TGCGCCAGCAGCTCGGGACTAGCGGGAGGGCCGACCGGGGAGCTGTTTTTT	CASSSGLAGGPTGELFF
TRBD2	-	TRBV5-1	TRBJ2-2	TGCGCCAGCAGCTCTGGACTAGCGGGAGGGCCGGGCACCGGGGAGCTGTTTTTT	CASSSGLAGGPGTGELFF
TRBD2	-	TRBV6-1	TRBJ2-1	TGTGCCAGCAGTCCCGGGACTAGCGGGATTGAGCAGTTCTTC	CASSPGTSGIEQFF
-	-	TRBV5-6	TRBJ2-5	TGTGCCAGCAGCTTGGCCGGCCAGCAAGAGACCCAGTACTTC	CASSLAGQQETQYF
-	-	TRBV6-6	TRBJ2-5	TGTGCCAGCAGTTACTCGAGCGTTCAAGAGACCCAGTACTTC	CASSYSSVQETQYF
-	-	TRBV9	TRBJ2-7	TGTGCCAGCAGCGACCGGGACCCCGCCTACGAGCAGTACTTC	CASSDRDPAYEQYF
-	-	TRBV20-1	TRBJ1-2	TGCAGTGCTACCGGGGAGTATGGCTACACCTTC	CSATGEYGYTF
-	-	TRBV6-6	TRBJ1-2	TGTGCCAGCGCCCGGGCTAACTATGGCTACACCTTC	CASARANYGYTF